Below, 28 T cell receptor beta chains from the same sample are listed, as sequenced in a study of blood T cell repertoires in COVID-19 (dated by TCRdb to the early 2020s). The receptor library was made with the immunoSEQ multiplex PCR assay. TCRdb provides this immuneACCESS table in a form limited to in-frame rearrangements. Some clones are lacking; in checked studies, under half of them reflect an unresolved V gene, and why the rest are absent is not known. The sample data list hundreds of thousands of clones, and roughly 89% of these were observed just once. Roughly 6% of the sample is held by the ten biggest clonotypes. The source material was peripheral blood. The receptors stem from a man in his sixties who had recovered from COVID-19.

This rearrangement joins TRBV3-1 (or the pseudogene TRBV3-2) to TRBJ2-5, with 9 bases fitting TRBD2. V dropped 4 bases and J dropped 1; count of bases not matched to a gene: 16. CDR1 LGHDT and CDR2 YNNKEL come from the germline V gene (reference sequence). This CDR3 is built from 19 residues. CDR3 region: CASSPRFLAGDTSQETQYF. Written as DNA, the CDR3 is TGTGCCAGCAGCCCCAGGTTTTTAGCGGGGGATACATCCCAAGAGACCCAGTACTTC.

This clone was observed a handful of times. This chain links TRBV25-1 with TRBJ2-3; D is perhaps TRBD1 (6 bases). V was trimmed by 6 bases and J by 4 bases, leaving 14 bases between them. The CDR3 spans 14 residues. Per germline, CDR1 MGHDK and CDR2 SYGVNS. The chain's CDR3 is CASSEGRGPDTQYF. In nucleotides, the CDR3 is TGTGCCAGCAGCGAGGGCAGGGGCCCAGATACGCAGTATTTT. The variable domain in full, completed from reference TRBV25-1 and TRBJ2-3, reads EADIYQTPRYLVIGTGKKITLECSQTMGHDKMYWYQQDPGMELHLIHYSYGVNSTEKGDLSSESTVSRIRTEHFPLTLESARPSHTSQYLCASSEGRGPDTQYFGPGTRLTVL.

V is TRBV28 and J is TRBJ2-3; possibly TRBD2 for D (7 bases). Germline V lookup: CDR1 MDHEN, CDR2 SYDVKM. The CDR3 runs 15 residues. The germline V and J ends were trimmed by 6 bases and 1 base, with 14 bases remaining between them. The CDR3 spells CASSLLGGGTDTQYF. The DNA of the CDR3 is TGTGCCAGCAGCCTACTAGGGGGGGGCACAGATACGCAGTATTTT.

The V and J genes are TRBV2 and TRBJ1-2, with 9 bases aligning to TRBD1. Germline CDR1 is SNHLY and CDR2 is FYNNEI. CDR3 length: 15 amino acids. Trimming at V came to 6 bases and at J to 5 bases, leaving 10 bases not matched to a gene. CDR3 DNA sequence: TGTGCCAGCAGCGGGGGGGGACAGGGAGGATATGGCTACACCTTC. Encoded protein: CASSGGGQGGYGYTF.

This clone showed up just once. The rearrangement uses TRBV10-3 and TRBJ1-1; the D gene is possibly TRBD1 (5 bases). CDR3 length: 13 amino acids. The V gene's germline CDR1 is ENHRY and CDR2 SYGVKD. Trimming removed 6 bases at V and 3 bases at J, with 11 bases between. CDR3: CAISGRGDTEAFF. Written as DNA, the CDR3 is TGTGCCATCAGCGGACGGGGGGACACTGAAGCTTTCTTT.

The chain carries TRBV7-2 and TRBJ2-7, with D perhaps TRBD2 (6 bases). Trimming stripped 3 bases from V and 4 bases from J, with 13 bases between. Germline loops: CDR1 SGHTA, CDR2 FQGNSA. The CDR3 runs to 14 residues. CDR3 nucleotide sequence: TGTGCCAGCAGCTTCACTAGCCCGCTGTACGAGCAGTACTTC. Encoded protein: CASSFTSPLYEQYF.

The rearrangement joins TRBV19 to TRBJ2-5; 11 bases are a match to TRBD2. Trimming cost V 4 bases and J 2 bases; bases outside gene matches: 9. The germline gives CDR1 LNHDA, CDR2 SQIVND (reference sequence). This CDR3 is built from 17 residues. DNA of the CDR3: TGTGCCAGTAGTAGGCTAGCGGGAGGCATGCTACAAGAGACCCAGTACTTC. This encodes CASSRLAGGMLQETQYF.

The chain employs TRBV6-5 and TRBJ2-7; 10 bases map to TRBD1. The germline gives CDR1 MNHEY, CDR2 SVGAGI. The CDR3 is made up of 13 amino acids. After removal of 5 bases from V and 6 bases from J, the junction contained 4 bases not matched to a gene. CDR3: CASSIGQGGEQYF. CDR3 nucleotides: TGTGCCAGCAGTATCGGACAGGGGGGCGAGCAGTACTTC.

The J gene is TRBJ2-3, the V gene TRBV9; D perhaps matches TRBD2 (6 bases). CDR1 and CDR2 (germline): SGDLS, YYNGEE. The ends were cut back, 7 bases at V and 1 base at J, with 19 bases in the middle. The length of the CDR3 is 16 residues. The CDR3 loop is CASGTTSFSGTDTQYF. The CDR3 region has the DNA TGTGCCAGCGGTACCACTAGCTTTTCTGGCACAGATACGCAGTATTTT.

This CDR3 reads CASKPPSEETQYF. CDR3 in DNA: TGTGCCAGCAAACCACCCTCGGAAGAGACCCAGTACTTC. The chain carries TRBV5-4 and TRBJ2-5; D is undetermined. The V and J ends lost 6 bases and 3 bases respectively, with 12 bases between them. CDR1 is SGHNT, CDR2 YYREEE, per germline (reference sequence). The CDR3 is 13 residues long.

This CDR3 is CASSLGTGVADTQYF. The CDR3 coding sequence is TGTGCCAGCAGCTTAGGTACAGGGGTGGCAGATACGCAGTATTTT. The chain uses TRBV7-3 and TRBJ2-3; the match to TRBD1 covers 7 bases. V dropped 2 bases and J dropped 4; count of bases not matched to a gene: 6. The length of the CDR3 is 15 residues. Germline V CDR1 and CDR2: SGHTA, FQGTGA.

CDR3 sequence (DNA): TGTGCCAGCAGCTTAAGGGCTAGCGCGATGGGGACCCAGTACTTC. It translates to CASSLRASAMGTQYF. The chain uses TRBV7-2 and TRBJ2-5; tentative D call: TRBD2 (6 bases). CDR1 is SGHTA and CDR2 is FQGNSA in the germline V gene. The CDR3 sequence is 15 residues long. V lost 2 bases to trimming and J lost 7 bases, with 17 bases between them. The variable domain in full, with the rest retrieved from reference TRBV7-2 and TRBJ2-5, is GAGVSQSPSNKVTEKGKDVELRCDPISGHTALYWYRQSLGQGLEFLIYFQGNSAPDKSGLPSDRFSAERTGGSVSTLTIQRTQQEDSAVYLCASSLRASAMGTQYFGPGTRLLVL.

The rearrangement joins TRBV27 to TRBJ1-5, with D perhaps matching TRBD1 (6 bases). Germline assignment: CDR1 MNHEY and CDR2 SMNVEV (reference sequence). V was trimmed by 5 bases and J by 0 bases, leaving 8 bases between them. The CDR3 consists of 14 residues. The CDR3 nucleotides are TGTGCCAGCAGTAACAGGGTTAGCAATCAGCCCCAGCATTTT. Translation gives CASSNRVSNQPQHF.

This rearrangement joins TRBV6-2 or TRBV6-3 to TRBJ2-7; D is possibly TRBD2 (6 bases). This CDR3 contains 15 residues. V lost 0 bases and J lost 3, with 12 bases in between. Germline V gene data show CDR1 as MNHEY and CDR2 as SVGEGT. In nucleotides, the CDR3 is TGTGCCAGCAGTTACTCGGGACTTAGCGGCTACGAGCAGTACTTC. Protein product: CASSYSGLSGYEQYF.

The chain joins TRBV19 to TRBJ1-5; the match to TRBD1 covers 7 bases. CDR1 and CDR2 from the germline V gene are LNHDA and SQIVND (reference sequence). There are 16 residues in the CDR3. The junction had 9 bases not matched to a gene; V was cut back by 7 bases and J by 0 bases. In DNA form, the CDR3 reads TGTGCCAGTACCGGGGCGGGACAGTATAGCAATCAGCCCCAGCATTTT. Its translation: CASTGAGQYSNQPQHF.

The chain combines TRBV2 with TRBJ1-6, with TRBD1 matching over 8 bases. Trimming removed 7 bases from V and 7 bases from J; junction bases left unmatched: 3. Germline assignment: CDR1 SNHLY and CDR2 FYNNEI. This CDR3 is 13 amino acids long. CDR3 amino acids: CASTRDRNSPLHF. CDR3 nucleotides: TGTGCCAGCACCCGGGACAGGAATTCACCCCTCCACTTT.

V gene TRBV2 combines with J gene TRBJ1-1, with D possibly TRBD1 on 5 matching bases. V was clipped by 8 bases and J by 4 bases, with 17 bases between them. The CDR3 runs to 14 residues. Germline V lookup: CDR1 SNHLY, CDR2 FYNNEI. This CDR3 reads CASAEQGLGTEAFF. CDR3 in DNA: TGTGCCAGCGCGGAGCAGGGCCTGGGCACTGAAGCTTTCTTT.

This chain joins TRBV5-1 and TRBJ2-7, with D tentatively TRBD2 (6 bases). Per the germline V gene, CDR1 is SGHRS and CDR2 is YFSETQ. With 0 bases removed from V and 5 bases from J, the gap between germline ends came to 12 bases. CDR3 length: 14 amino acids. The chain's CDR3 is CASSLEEGRDEQYF. In DNA form, the CDR3 reads TGCGCCAGCAGCTTGGAGGAGGGTCGCGACGAGCAGTACTTC.

The chain joins TRBV9 to TRBJ2-2; 9 bases fit TRBD1. CDR1 is SGDLS and CDR2 is YYNGEE in the germline V gene. There are 15 residues in the CDR3. Unmatched junction bases numbered 8, after V lost 6 bases and J lost 5 bases. The CDR3 nucleotides read TGTGCCAGCAACCTGGGACAGGGTAATACCGGGGAGCTGTTTTTT. Translation gives CASNLGQGNTGELFF.

The CDR3 DNA is TGTGCCAGTAGTACGAGGGGCAGACAGGGGGCCACTGAAGCTTTCTTT. Translating gives CASSTRGRQGATEAFF. The chain joins TRBV19 to TRBJ1-1; 10 nucleotides align to TRBD1. The length of the CDR3 is 16 residues. Germline lookup yields CDR1 LNHDA and CDR2 SQIVND (reference sequence). The junction had 9 bases not matched to a gene; V was cut back by 4 bases and J by 4 bases. Supplemented by reference TRBV19 and TRBJ1-1, the full variable domain reads DGGITQSPKYLFRKEGQNVTLSCEQNLNHDAMYWYRQDPGQGLRLIYYSQIVNDFQKGDIAEGYSVSREKKESFPLTVTSAQKNPTAFYLCASSTRGRQGATEAFFGQGTRLTVV.

CDR3 bases: TGTGCCAGTAGTTCAAGGGGGCCTAACTATGGCTACACCTTC. Translated: CASSSRGPNYGYTF. The chain joins TRBV19 to TRBJ1-2; 7 bases fit TRBD1. The CDR3 covers 14 residues. Unmatched junction bases numbered 3, after V lost 5 bases and J lost 0 bases. The V gene's germline CDR1 is LNHDA and CDR2 SQIVND (reference sequence).

The V call is TRBV3-1 (or the pseudogene TRBV3-2), the J call TRBJ2-1, with 8 bases identical to TRBD2. The V gene's germline CDR1 is LGHDT and CDR2 YNNKEL (reference sequence). This CDR3 contains 14 residues. V trimming: 4 bases; J trimming: 10 bases; junction bases outside the gene matches: 9. In DNA, the CDR3 is TGTGCCAGCAGCCGGCAAGCGGGGGCCAGGGAGCAGTTCTTC. Amino acid sequence: CASSRQAGAREQFF.

This CDR3 reads CASSEWRAAGELFF. CDR3 DNA: TGTGCCAGCAGTGAATGGAGGGCGGCCGGGGAGCTGTTTTTT. This chain connects TRBV2 to TRBJ2-2; a possible D gene is TRBD2 (6 bases). The V gene's germline CDR1 is SNHLY and CDR2 FYNNEI. V lost 2 bases to trimming and J lost 6 bases, with 10 bases between them. The length of the CDR3 is 14 residues.

V usage is TRBV12-3 or TRBV12-4 and J usage is TRBJ1-2; D gene uncertain. CDR3 length: 13 residues. Between the trimmed V and J ends, which lost 0 bases and 2 bases, there was a span of 4 bases. Written as DNA, the CDR3 is TGTGCCAGCAGTTTAGCGGAGAACTATGGCTACACCTTC. Residues: CASSLAENYGYTF.

This chain connects TRBV11-3 to TRBJ2-2, with TRBD2 identical over 14 bases. The junction had 5 bases not matched to a gene; V was cut back by 5 bases and J by 3 bases. Germline V lookup: CDR1 SGHNT, CDR2 YENEEA. There are 17 residues in the CDR3. The CDR3 spells CASSRLAGGRDTGELFF. CDR3 coding DNA: TGTGCCAGCAGCCGACTAGCGGGGGGGCGGGACACCGGGGAGCTGTTTTTT.

Turning to this clone: This sample includes further DNA sequences coding for the same CDR3. The chain is built from TRBV7-2 and TRBJ2-2, with no clear D. CDR1 and CDR2 (germline): SGHTA, FQGNSA. Trimming took 0 bases from V and 4 from J, leaving 6 bases between them. The CDR3 consists of 14 residues. This chain's CDR3 is CASSLARATGELFF. In nucleotides, the CDR3 is TGTGCCAGCAGCTTAGCGCGAGCCACCGGGGAGCTGTTTTTT.

This rearrangement joins TRBV24-1 to TRBJ2-5; 12 bases are a match to TRBD1. The CDR3 has 17 residues. From germline, CDR1 is KGHDR and CDR2 SFDVKD. V lost 4 bases to trimming and J lost 5 bases; unmatched junction nucleotides: 10. The CDR3 DNA is TGTGCCACCAGTGACAGAGCCGGGACAGGGGGCCGGGAGACCCAGTACTTC. Encoded protein: CATSDRAGTGGRETQYF.

The rearrangement uses TRBV13 and TRBJ2-1; 9 nucleotides align to TRBD2. After removal of 0 bases from V and 3 bases from J, the junction contained 0 bases not matched to a gene. Germline V gives CDR1 PRHDT, CDR2 FYEKMQ (reference sequence). This CDR3 has 15 amino acids. The CDR3 reads CASSLGTSGYNEQFF. The CDR3 bases are TGTGCCAGCAGCTTAGGGACTAGCGGCTACAATGAGCAGTTCTTC. Looking up the rest from reference TRBV13 and TRBJ2-1 gives the full variable domain: AAGVIQSPRHLIKEKRETATLKCYPIPRHDTVYWYQQGPGQDPQFLISFYEKMQSDKGSIPDRFSAQQFSDYHSELNMSSLELGDSALYFCASSLGTSGYNEQFFGPGTRLTVL.